This T cell receptor beta chain was recovered during a study of human T cells and chemical hapten exposure. This clonotype has a count of ten or more. As to time point: patch test 1, 2 weeks after DPC sensitization. Treatment indicated: therapeutic diphenylcyclopropenone sensitization with weekly scalp DPC. Germline V gene sequence: CDR1 LGHNA, CDR2 YSLEER. The V segment lost 4 bases and the J segment 9 bases; nucleotides outside the gene matches: 18. This CDR3 has 17 amino acids. Each CDR3 protein is one row after TCRdb ran MiXCR on the RACE reads. There are tens of thousands of distinct CDR3 sequences in the sample; approximately 9.8% occur only once, and over 3% lies in the top ten.

The receptor's source is a woman aged 40 to 50 with alopecia areata. Some clones in this sample may be carry-over from other donors' samples. The rearrangement joins TRBV4-3 to TRBJ2-1; 7 nucleotides agree with TRBD2. The material was whole blood, obtained in connection with sensitization to the hapten diphenylcyclopropenone (DPC). The CDR3 reads CASSRFPGGSLGVEQFF. For the CDR3, the DNA is TGCGCCAGCAGCCGCTTCCCGGGAGGCTCCCTGGGCGTTGAGCAGTTCTTC.